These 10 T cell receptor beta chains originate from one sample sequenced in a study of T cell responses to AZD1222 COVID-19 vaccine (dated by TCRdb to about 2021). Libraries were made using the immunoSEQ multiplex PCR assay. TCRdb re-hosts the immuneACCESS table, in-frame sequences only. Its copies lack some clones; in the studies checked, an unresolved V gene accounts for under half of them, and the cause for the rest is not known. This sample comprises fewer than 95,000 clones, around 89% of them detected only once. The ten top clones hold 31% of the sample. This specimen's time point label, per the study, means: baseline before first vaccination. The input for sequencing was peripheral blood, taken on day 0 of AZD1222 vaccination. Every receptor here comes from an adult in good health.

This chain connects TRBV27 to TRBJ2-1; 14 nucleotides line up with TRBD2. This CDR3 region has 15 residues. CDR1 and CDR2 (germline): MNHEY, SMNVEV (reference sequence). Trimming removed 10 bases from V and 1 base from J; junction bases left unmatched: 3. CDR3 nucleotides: TGTGCCACCGGACTAGCGGGAGGATCCTACAATGAGCAGTTCTTC. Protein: CATGLAGGSYNEQFF.

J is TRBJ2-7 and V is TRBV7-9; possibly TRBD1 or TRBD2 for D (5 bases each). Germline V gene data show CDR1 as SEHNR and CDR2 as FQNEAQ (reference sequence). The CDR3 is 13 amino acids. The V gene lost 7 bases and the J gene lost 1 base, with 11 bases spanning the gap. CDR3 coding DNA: TGTGCCAGCATCGGGACCGCTTCCTACGAGCAGTACTTC. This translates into CASIGTASYEQYF.

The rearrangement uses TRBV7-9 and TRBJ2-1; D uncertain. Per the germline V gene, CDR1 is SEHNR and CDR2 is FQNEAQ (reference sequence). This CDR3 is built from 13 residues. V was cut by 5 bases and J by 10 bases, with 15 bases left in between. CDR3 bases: TGTGCCAGCAGCCTGCCCAGGAGTGGCGAGCAGTTCTTC. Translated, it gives CASSLPRSGEQFF.

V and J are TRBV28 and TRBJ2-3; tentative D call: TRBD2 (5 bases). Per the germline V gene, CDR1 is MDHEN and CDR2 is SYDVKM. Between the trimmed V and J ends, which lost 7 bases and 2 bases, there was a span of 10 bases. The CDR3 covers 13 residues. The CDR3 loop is CASKSGPTDTQYF. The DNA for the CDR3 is TGTGCCAGCAAGAGCGGACCCACAGATACGCAGTATTTT.

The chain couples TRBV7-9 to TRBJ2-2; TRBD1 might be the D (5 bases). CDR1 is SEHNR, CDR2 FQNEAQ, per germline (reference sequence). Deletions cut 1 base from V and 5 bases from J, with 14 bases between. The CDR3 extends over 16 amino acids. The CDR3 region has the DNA TGTGCCAGCAGCTTAGGGGCGACAGAAGGAACCGGGGAGCTGTTTTTT. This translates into CASSLGATEGTGELFF. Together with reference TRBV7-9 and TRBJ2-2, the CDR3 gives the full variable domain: DTGVSQNPRHKITKRGQNVTFRCDPISEHNRLYWYRQTLGQGPEFLTYFQNEAQLEKSRLLSDRFSAERPKGSFSTLEIQRTEQGDSAMYLCASSLGATEGTGELFFGEGSRLTVL.

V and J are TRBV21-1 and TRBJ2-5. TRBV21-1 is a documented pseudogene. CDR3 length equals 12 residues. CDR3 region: CASSKAPETQYF. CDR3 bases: TGTGCCAGCAGCAAAGCGCCTGAGACCCAGTACTTC.

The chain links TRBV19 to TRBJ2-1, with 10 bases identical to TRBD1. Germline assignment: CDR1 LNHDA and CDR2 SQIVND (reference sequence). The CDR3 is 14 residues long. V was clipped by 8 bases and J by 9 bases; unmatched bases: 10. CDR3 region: CASFIGTGVGEQFF. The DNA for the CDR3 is TGTGCCAGTTTTATAGGGACAGGGGTTGGTGAGCAGTTCTTC.

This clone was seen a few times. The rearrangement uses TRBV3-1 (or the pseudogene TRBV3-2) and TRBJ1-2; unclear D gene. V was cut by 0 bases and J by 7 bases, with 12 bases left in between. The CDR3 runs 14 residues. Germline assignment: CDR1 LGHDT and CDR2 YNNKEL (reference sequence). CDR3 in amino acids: CASSQETGSGGYTF. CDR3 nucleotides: TGTGCCAGCAGCCAAGAAACCGGGAGTGGTGGCTACACCTTC.

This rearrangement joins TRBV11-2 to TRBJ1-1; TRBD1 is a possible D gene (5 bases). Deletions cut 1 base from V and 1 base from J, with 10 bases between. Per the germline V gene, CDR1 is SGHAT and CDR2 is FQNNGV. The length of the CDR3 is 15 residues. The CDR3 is CASSLGVGQNTEAFF. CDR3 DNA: TGTGCCAGCAGCTTAGGGGTAGGACAGAACACTGAAGCTTTCTTT.

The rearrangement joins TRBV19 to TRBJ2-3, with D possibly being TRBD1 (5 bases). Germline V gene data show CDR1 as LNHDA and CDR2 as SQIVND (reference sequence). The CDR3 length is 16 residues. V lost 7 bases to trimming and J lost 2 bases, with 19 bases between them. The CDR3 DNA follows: TGTGCCAGTACCAGGACGGAGTTAGGGGACACAGATACGCAGTATTTT. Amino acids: CASTRTELGDTDTQYF.